This entry lists 4 T cell receptor beta chains sequenced from one sample in a study of cytomegalovirus exposure and HLA in healthy donors (dated by TCRdb to the late 2010s). The library was produced with the immunoSEQ multiplex PCR assay. TCRdb stores this immuneACCESS table with in-frame sequences only. Part of the clones is absent; in the studies checked, under half of the shortfall reflects unresolved V genes, and no reason is known for the rest. Here the sample has about 110,000 clones; about 85% occur a single time. Together, the top ten hold 3% of the sample. Input material: PBMCs. The receptors originated from a woman aged 18 to 35 in good health and CMV-seronegative.

The gene calls are TRBV7-9 and TRBJ1-3, with TRBD1 matching 7 bases. Germline assignment: CDR1 SEHNR and CDR2 FQNEAQ (reference sequence). This CDR3 comprises 16 residues. Losses at the gene ends were 7 bases for V and 4 bases for J; bases not matched to a gene: 13. In DNA, the CDR3 is TGTGCCAGCAACCTCCCGGAAGGGACAGCAGGAAACACCATATATTTT. This sequence encodes CASNLPEGTAGNTIYF.

The table lists this clone with a count of one. The J gene is TRBJ2-2, the V gene TRBV2; TRBD1 aligns across 10 bases. CDR1 and CDR2 (germline): SNHLY, FYNNEI. CDR3 length: 13 amino acids. V trimming: 10 bases; J trimming: 11 bases; junction bases outside the gene matches: 10. CDR3 amino acids: CATEGGQGDELFF. CDR3 nucleotide sequence: TGTGCCACTGAGGGAGGACAGGGGGATGAGCTGTTTTTT.

This chain connects TRBV9 to TRBJ2-3; 12 bases are a match to TRBD2. J gave up 4 bases and V 3 bases, and 3 bases lay outside the gene matches. The CDR3 runs 15 residues. The germline CDR1 and CDR2 sequences are SGDLS and YYNGEE. CDR3 in amino acids: CASSEGLAGADTQYF. The CDR3 DNA reads as TGTGCCAGCAGCGAGGGACTAGCGGGTGCAGATACGCAGTATTTT. Full variable domain (outside the CDR3, taken from reference TRBV9 and TRBJ2-3): DSGVTQTPKHLITATGQRVTLRCSPRSGDLSVYWYQQSLDQGLQFLIQYYNGEERAKGNILERFSAQQFPDLHSELNLSSLELGDSALYFCASSEGLAGADTQYFGPGTRLTVL.

This clone appeared a single time. The DNA of the CDR3 is TGTGCCAGCAGGTCAGGGTTGAACACTGAAGCTTTCTTT. It codes for CASRSGLNTEAFF. V is TRBV6-1 and J is TRBJ1-1, with D possibly TRBD1 on 5 matching bases. Germline lookup yields CDR1 MNHNS and CDR2 SASEGT. Trimming pared 6 bases from V and 0 bases from J, leaving 8 bases between. This CDR3 is 13 amino acids long.